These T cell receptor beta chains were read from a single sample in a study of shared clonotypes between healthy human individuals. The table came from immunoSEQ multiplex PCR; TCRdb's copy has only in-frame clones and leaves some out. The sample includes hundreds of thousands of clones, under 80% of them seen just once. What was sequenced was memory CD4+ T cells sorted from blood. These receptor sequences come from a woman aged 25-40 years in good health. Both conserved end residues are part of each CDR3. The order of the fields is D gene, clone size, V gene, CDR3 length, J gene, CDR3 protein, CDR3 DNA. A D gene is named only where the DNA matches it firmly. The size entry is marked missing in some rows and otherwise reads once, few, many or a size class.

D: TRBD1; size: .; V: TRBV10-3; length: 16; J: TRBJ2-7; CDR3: CAISEPSTGGVYEQYF; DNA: TGTGCCATCAGTGAGCCCTCGACAGGGGGCGTCTACGAGCAGTACTTC
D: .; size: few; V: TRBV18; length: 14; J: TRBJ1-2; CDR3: CASSPSLEDGGYTF; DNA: TGTGCCAGCTCACCGAGCCTGGAGGATGGGGGCTACACCTTC
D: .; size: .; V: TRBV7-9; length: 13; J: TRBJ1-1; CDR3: CASSRLLNTEAFF; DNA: TGTGCCAGCAGCCGACTATTGAACACTGAAGCTTTCTTT
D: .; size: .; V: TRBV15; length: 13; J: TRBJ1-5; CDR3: CATSKEGNQPQHF; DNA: TGTGCCACCAGCAAGGAAGGGAATCAGCCCCAGCATTTT
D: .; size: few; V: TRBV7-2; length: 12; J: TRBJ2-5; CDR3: CASSFRQETQYF; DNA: TGTGCCAGCAGCTTTCGGCAAGAGACCCAGTACTTC
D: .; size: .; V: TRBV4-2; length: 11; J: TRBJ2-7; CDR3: CASSQDGEQYF; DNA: TGTGCCAGCAGCCAAGATGGCGAGCAGTACTTC
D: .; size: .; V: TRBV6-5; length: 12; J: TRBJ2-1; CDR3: CASSRYGSEQFF; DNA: TGTGCCAGCAGTCGGTACGGCAGTGAGCAGTTCTTC
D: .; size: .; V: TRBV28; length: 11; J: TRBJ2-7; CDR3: CASSSLGEQYF; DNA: TGTGCCAGCAGTTCCCTGGGGGAGCAGTACTTC
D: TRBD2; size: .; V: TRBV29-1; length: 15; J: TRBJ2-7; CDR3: CSVADLAGGRYEQYF; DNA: TGCAGCGTCGCTGATCTAGCGGGAGGACGGTACGAGCAGTACTTC
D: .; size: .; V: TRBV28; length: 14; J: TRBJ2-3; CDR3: CASRLTGITDTQYF; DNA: TGTGCCAGCCGACTGACGGGAATTACAGATACGCAGTATTTT
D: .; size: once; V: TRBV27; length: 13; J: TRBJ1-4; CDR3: CASRRTGFGKLFF; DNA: TGTGCCAGCAGGCGCACAGGGTTTGGAAAACTGTTTTTT
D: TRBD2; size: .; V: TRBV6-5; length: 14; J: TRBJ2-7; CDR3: CASSRVAGGYEQYF; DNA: TGTGCCAGCAGCCGGGTAGCGGGAGGGTACGAGCAGTACTTC
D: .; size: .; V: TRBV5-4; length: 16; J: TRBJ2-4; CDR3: CASSQTSLAAKNIQYF; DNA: TGTGCCAGCAGCCAAACTAGTTTAGCCGCCAAAAACATTCAGTACTTC
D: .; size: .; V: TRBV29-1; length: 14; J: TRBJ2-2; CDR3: CSVDGGVNTGELFF; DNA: TGCAGCGTTGACGGAGGAGTCAACACCGGGGAGCTGTTTTTT
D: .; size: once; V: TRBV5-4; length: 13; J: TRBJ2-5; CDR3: CASGDRNQETQYF; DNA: TGTGCAAGCGGGGACAGGAACCAAGAGACCCAGTACTTC
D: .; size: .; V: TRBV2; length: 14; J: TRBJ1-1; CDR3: CASREADVNTEAFF; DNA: TGTGCCAGCAGGGAGGCAGACGTGAACACTGAAGCTTTCTTT
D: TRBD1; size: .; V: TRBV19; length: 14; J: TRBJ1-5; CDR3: CASIGTGAFPPQHF; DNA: TGTGCCAGTATCGGGACAGGGGCGTTCCCCCCCCAGCATTTT
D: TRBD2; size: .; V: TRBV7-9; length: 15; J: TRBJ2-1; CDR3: CASSPASGRAVEQFF; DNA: TGTGCCAGCAGCCCGGCGAGCGGGAGGGCCGTTGAGCAGTTCTTC
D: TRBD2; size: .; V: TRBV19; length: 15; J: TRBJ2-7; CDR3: CASSPLGAGEHEQYF; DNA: TGTGCCAGTAGCCCGTTGGGAGCGGGAGAGCATGAGCAGTACTTC
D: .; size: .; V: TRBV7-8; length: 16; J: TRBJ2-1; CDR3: CASSRMVGMAYNEQFF; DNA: TGTGCCAGCAGCAGGATGGTAGGGATGGCCTACAATGAGCAGTTCTTC
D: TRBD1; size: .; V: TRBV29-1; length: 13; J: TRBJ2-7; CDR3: CSVGGTGAYEQYF; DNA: TGCAGCGTTGGCGGGACAGGGGCCTACGAGCAGTACTTC
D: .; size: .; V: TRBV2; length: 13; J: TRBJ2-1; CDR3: CASSGESYNEQFF; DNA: TGTGCCAGCAGTGGCGAATCCTACAATGAGCAGTTCTTC
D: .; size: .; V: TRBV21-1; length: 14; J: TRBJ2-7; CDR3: CASSSRTGGGEQYF; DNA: TGTGCCAGCAGCAGCCGGACAGGGGGCGGTGAGCAGTACTTC
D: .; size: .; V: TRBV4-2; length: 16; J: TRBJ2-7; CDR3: CASSRGRGEEVHEQYF; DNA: TGTGCCAGCAGCCGTGGTAGGGGGGAGGAGGTCCACGAGCAGTACTTC
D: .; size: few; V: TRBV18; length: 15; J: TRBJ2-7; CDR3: CASSPGSGAPYEQYF; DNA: TGTGCCAGCTCACCTGGGAGCGGTGCTCCCTACGAGCAGTACTTC
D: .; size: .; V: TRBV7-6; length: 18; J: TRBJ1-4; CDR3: CASSLLSPGLATNEKLFF; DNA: TGTGCCAGCAGCCTTTTATCCCCGGGCCTTGCAACTAATGAAAAACTGTTTTTT
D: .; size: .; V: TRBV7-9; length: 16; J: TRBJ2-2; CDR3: CASSLGGLVDTGELFF; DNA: TGTGCCAGCAGCTTAGGAGGGCTAGTTGATACCGGGGAGCTGTTTTTT
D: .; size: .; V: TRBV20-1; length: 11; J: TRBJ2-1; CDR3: CSARPGNEQFF; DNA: TGCAGTGCCCGACCCGGAAATGAGCAGTTCTTC
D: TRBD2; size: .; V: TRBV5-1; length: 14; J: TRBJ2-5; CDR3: CASSLGGRGETQYF; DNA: TGCGCCAGCAGCTTGGGCGGGAGAGGAGAGACCCAGTACTTC
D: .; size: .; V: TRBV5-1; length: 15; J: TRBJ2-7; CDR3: CASSFNAESSYEQYF; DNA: TGCGCCAGCAGCTTCAACGCGGAAAGCTCCTACGAGCAGTACTTC
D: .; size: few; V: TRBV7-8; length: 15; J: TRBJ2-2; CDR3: CASSFGGSNTGELFF; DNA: TGTGCCAGCAGCTTTGGGGGCAGTAACACCGGGGAGCTGTTTTTT
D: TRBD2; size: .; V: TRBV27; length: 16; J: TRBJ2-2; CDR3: CASSLRLAPNTGELFF; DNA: TGTGCCAGCAGTCTCCGACTAGCACCGAACACCGGGGAGCTGTTTTTT
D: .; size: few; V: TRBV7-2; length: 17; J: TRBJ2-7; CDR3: CASSGRKRLGPHYEQYF; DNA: TGTGCCAGCAGCGGTAGGAAACGCCTGGGACCGCACTACGAGCAGTACTTC
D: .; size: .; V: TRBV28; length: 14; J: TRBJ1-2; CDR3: CASSSQGQLYGYTF; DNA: TGTGCCAGCAGTTCACAGGGACAACTCTATGGCTACACCTTC
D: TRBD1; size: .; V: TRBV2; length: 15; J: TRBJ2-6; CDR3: CASRDRLSGANVLTF; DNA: TGTGCCAGCAGGGACAGGCTGTCTGGGGCCAACGTCCTGACTTTC
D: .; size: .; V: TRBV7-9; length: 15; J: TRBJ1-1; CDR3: CASSRLEILNTEAFF; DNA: TGTGCCAGCAGCCGATTGGAAATACTTAACACTGAAGCTTTCTTT
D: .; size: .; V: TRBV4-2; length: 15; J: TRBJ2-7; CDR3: CASSPPGLLAYEQYF; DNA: TGTGCCAGCAGCCCCCCGGGACTCCTAGCCTACGAGCAGTACTTC
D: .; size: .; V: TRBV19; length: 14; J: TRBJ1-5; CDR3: CASRGPGPNQPQHF; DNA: TGTGCCAGTCGCGGCCCCGGCCCAAATCAGCCCCAGCATTTT
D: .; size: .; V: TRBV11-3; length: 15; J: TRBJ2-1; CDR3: CASSFRTSVGGEQFF; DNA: TGTGCCAGCAGCTTCAGGACTAGTGTAGGGGGTGAGCAGTTCTTC
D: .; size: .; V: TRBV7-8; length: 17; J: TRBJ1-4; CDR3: CASSLAPIRATNEKLFF; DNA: TGTGCCAGCAGCTTAGCCCCAATCCGCGCAACTAATGAAAAACTGTTTTTT
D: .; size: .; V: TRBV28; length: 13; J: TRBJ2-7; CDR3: CASSLSGSSEQYF; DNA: TGTGCCAGCAGTTTGTCGGGGTCGTCCGAGCAGTACTTC
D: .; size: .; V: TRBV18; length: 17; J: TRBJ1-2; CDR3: CASSPQAVRADSYGYTF; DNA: TGTGCCAGCTCACCACAAGCCGTCAGGGCGGATAGCTATGGCTACACCTTC
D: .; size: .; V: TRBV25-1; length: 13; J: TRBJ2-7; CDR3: CASSEYTGSEQYF; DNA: TGTGCCAGCAGTGAATATACGGGTTCCGAGCAGTACTTC
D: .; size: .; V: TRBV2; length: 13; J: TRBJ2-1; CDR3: CASSGDTYNEQFF; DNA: TGTGCCAGCAGTGGGGACACTTACAATGAGCAGTTCTTC
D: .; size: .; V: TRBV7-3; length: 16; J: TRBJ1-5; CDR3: CASSLSPREVNQPQHF; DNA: TGTGCCAGCAGCTTATCGCCCAGGGAGGTCAATCAGCCCCAGCATTTT
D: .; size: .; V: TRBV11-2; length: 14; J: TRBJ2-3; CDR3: CASSRALAADTQYF; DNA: TGTGCCAGCAGCCGTGCACTGGCAGCAGATACGCAGTATTTT
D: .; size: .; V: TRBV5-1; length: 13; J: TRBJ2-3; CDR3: CASSTKQGDTQYF; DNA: TGCGCCAGCAGCACAAAACAGGGCGATACGCAGTATTTT
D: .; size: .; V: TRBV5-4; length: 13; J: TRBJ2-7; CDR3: CASSFLLVSEQYF; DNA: TGTGCCAGCAGCTTCCTCCTCGTAAGTGAGCAGTACTTC
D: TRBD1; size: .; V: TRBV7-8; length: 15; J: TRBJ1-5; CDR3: CASSSRDRGRQPQHF; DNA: TGTGCCAGCAGCTCCCGGGACAGAGGCCGACAGCCCCAGCATTTT
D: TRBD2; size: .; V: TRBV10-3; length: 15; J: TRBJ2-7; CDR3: CAISESSGKHYEQYF; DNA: TGTGCCATCAGTGAATCTAGCGGGAAACACTACGAGCAGTACTTC